The 11 T cell receptor beta chains in this list originate from one sample, sequenced in a study of cytomegalovirus exposure and HLA in healthy donors. 60 Vbeta and 13 Jbeta primers were used in PCR. Data came from immunoSEQ multiplex PCR; TCRdb stores just in-frame clones and leaves some out. The data contain over 150,000 clones, about 80% of them singletons. Specimen: PBMCs. These receptors came from a man younger than 40 in good health and CMV-seronegative.

This clone showed up just a few times. V gene TRBV4-1 combines with J gene TRBJ1-1, with 9 bases matching TRBD1. The V and J ends lost 4 bases and 8 bases, in that order; junction bases with no gene match: 5. Per germline, CDR1 MGHRA and CDR2 YSYEKL. This CDR3 has 13 amino acids. CDR3 DNA: TGCGCCAGCAGCCTGACCGACAGGGGGGAAGCTTTCTTT. This translates into CASSLTDRGEAFF.

V and J are TRBV6-1 and TRBJ2-5; TRBD1 is a possible D gene (7 bases). The DNA end lines up better with TRBJ2-7; the J call may be wrong. Per germline, CDR1 MNHNS and CDR2 SASEGT. The CDR3 is made up of 15 amino acids. DNA for the CDR3: TGTGCCAGCAGTGCCCCCCCAGGGGGGACCTACGAGCAGTACTTC. It encodes CASSAPPGGTYEQYF.

The chain employs TRBV19 and TRBJ1-6; the D gene is possibly TRBD1 (6 bases). Trimming left V 6 bases short and J 10 bases short, with 22 bases between. From germline, CDR1 is LNHDA and CDR2 SQIVND (reference sequence). This CDR3 region has 16 residues. This CDR3 is CASSPRQEVNESPLHF. The DNA for the CDR3 is TGTGCCAGTAGCCCCCGACAGGAAGTGAATGAATCACCCCTCCACTTT.

This clone appeared once. The genes are TRBV5-6 and TRBJ2-7; tentative D call: TRBD1 (5 bases). V lost 3 bases, J lost 0 bases, and 13 bases lay in between. The CDR3 consists of 15 residues. Germline V gene sequence: CDR1 SGHDT, CDR2 YYEEEE. The CDR3 bases are TGTGCCAGCAGCTACGGCCTGACAGCCTCCTACGAGCAGTACTTC. Translation: CASSYGLTASYEQYF.

With respect to this clone: At one end the junction does not follow the germline gene, possibly because of a read error. The chain employs TRBV7-9 and TRBJ1-4; a possible D gene is TRBD1 (6 bases). Germline CDR1 is SEHNR and CDR2 is FQNEAQ (reference sequence). The CDR3 length is 16 residues. CDR3 in DNA: TGTTCCAGCAGCTGGGGCAGGGCAGGGGCTAATGAAAAACTGTTTTTT. Amino acids: CSSSWGRAGANEKLFF.

This rearrangement joins TRBV27 to TRBJ2-1; a weak D match, TRBD1 (6 bases). The CDR3 has 13 residues. V was pared by 2 bases and J by 6 bases, with 8 bases between. Germline CDR1 is MNHEY and CDR2 is SMNVEV (reference sequence). The CDR3, as DNA: TGTGCCAGCAGTTTAGTCAGGGGCAATGAGCAGTTCTTC. Amino acid sequence: CASSLVRGNEQFF.

V usage is TRBV28 and J usage is TRBJ2-7; D is perhaps TRBD2 (6 bases). The CDR3 has 16 residues. The germline V and J ends were trimmed by 6 bases and 6 bases, with 24 bases remaining between them. Germline V CDR1 and CDR2: MDHEN, SYDVKM. This CDR3 is CASSKSGTPSQSEQYF. The DNA of the CDR3 is TGTGCCAGCAGCAAATCCGGGACTCCCTCACAAAGCGAGCAGTACTTC.

J is TRBJ1-6 and V is TRBV30, with D possibly matching TRBD1 (6 bases). CDR1 is GTSNPN and CDR2 is SVGIG in the germline V gene (reference sequence). CDR3 size: 18 residues. Trimming pared 4 bases from V and 0 bases from J, leaving 19 bases between. The CDR3 protein is CAWTSQRTAISYNSPLHF. In DNA form, the CDR3 reads TGTGCCTGGACTTCACAAAGGACAGCCATCTCCTATAATTCACCCCTCCACTTT.

V gene TRBV30 combines with J gene TRBJ2-3; 7 nucleotides match TRBD2. CDR1 and CDR2 from the germline V gene are GTSNPN and SVGIG (reference sequence). V shed 2 bases, J shed 2 bases, and the junction held 10 bases outside the gene matches. The CDR3 has 16 residues. The CDR3 DNA is TGTGCCTGGAGTACCCGGACTAGGCCCTTCACAGATACGCAGTATTTT. Its translation: CAWSTRTRPFTDTQYF.

V is TRBV18 and J is TRBJ2-7; tentatively, D is TRBD2 (6 bases). The length of the CDR3 is 15 residues. Germline CDR1 and CDR2: KGHSH and LQKENI. Trimming pared 3 bases from V and 0 bases from J, leaving 12 bases between. CDR3 in amino acids: CASSPGLASSYEQYF. The CDR3 DNA follows: TGTGCCAGCTCACCGGGGCTAGCGAGCTCCTACGAGCAGTACTTC.

Only a few counts were recorded for this clone. The chain is built from TRBV10-1 and TRBJ2-3; no reliable D call. Trimming left V 2 bases short and J 4 bases short, with 4 bases between. CDR1 and CDR2 from the germline V gene are WNHNN and SYGVQD (reference sequence). This CDR3 spans 12 amino acids. CDR3 sequence: CASSETPDTQYF. The CDR3 nucleotides are TGCGCCAGCAGTGAGACACCAGATACGCAGTATTTT.